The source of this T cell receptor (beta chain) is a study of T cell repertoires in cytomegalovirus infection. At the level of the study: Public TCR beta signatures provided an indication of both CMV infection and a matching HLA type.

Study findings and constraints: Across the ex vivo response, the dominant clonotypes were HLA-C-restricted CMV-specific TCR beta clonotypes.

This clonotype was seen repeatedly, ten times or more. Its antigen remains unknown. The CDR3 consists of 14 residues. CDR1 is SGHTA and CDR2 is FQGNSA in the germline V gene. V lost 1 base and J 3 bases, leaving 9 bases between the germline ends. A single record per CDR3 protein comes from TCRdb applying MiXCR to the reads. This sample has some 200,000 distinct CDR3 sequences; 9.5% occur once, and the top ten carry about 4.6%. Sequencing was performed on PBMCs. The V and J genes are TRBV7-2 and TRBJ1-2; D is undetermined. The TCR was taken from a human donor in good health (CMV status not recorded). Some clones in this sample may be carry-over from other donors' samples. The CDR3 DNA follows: TGTGCCAGCAGCTTAGAGGAGGAGTACTATGGCTACACCTTC. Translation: CASSLEEEYYGYTF.